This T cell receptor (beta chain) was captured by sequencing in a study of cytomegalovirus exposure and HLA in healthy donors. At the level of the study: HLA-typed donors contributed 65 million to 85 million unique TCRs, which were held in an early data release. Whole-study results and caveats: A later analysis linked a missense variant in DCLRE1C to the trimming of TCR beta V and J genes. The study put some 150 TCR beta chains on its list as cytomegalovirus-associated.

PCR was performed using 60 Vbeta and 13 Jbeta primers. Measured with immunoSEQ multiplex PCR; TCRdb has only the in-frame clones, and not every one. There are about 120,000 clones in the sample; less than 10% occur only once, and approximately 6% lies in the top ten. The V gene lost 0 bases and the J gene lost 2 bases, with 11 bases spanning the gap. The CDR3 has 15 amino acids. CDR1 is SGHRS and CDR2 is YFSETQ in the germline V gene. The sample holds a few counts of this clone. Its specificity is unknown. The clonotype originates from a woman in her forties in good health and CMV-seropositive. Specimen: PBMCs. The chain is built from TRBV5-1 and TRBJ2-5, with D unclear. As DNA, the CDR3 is TGCGCCAGCAGCTTGGGTTTGCAGTCTCAAGAGACCCAGTACTTC. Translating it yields CASSLGLQSQETQYF. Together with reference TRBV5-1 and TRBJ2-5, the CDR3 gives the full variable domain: KAGVTQTPRYLIKTRGQQVTLSCSPISGHRSVSWYQQTPGQGLQFLFEYFSETQRNKGNFPGRFSGRQFSNSRSEMNVSTLELGDSALYLCASSLGLQSQETQYFGPGTRLLVL.